This TCR beta chain was recorded in a study of T cell repertoires in cytomegalovirus infection. Looking at the study overall: Public TCR beta signatures were indicative of both CMV infection and a matching HLA type.

The table lists this clonotype with many counts. The antigen is unknown. TCRdb redid the calling of the reads with MiXCR, one entry per CDR3 protein. The sample has roughly 150,000 distinct CDR3 sequences, about a quarter seen once; the top ten hold roughly 9.8%. Broader study findings: It was HLA-C-restricted CMV-specific TCR beta clonotypes that dominated the response ex vivo.

The CDR3 totals 15 residues. V lost 5 bases, J lost 4 bases, and 11 bases stayed unmatched. Germline assignment: CDR1 SEHNR and CDR2 FQNEAQ (reference sequence). Sequencing was carried out using PBMCs. The rearrangement uses TRBV7-9 and TRBJ2-7; 7 bases map to TRBD2. The TCR originated in a human donor in good health (CMV status not recorded). Some clones in this sample may be carry-over from other donors' samples. The CDR3 sequence is CASSPGGGTLYEQYF. The CDR3 DNA sequence: TGTGCCAGCAGCCCTGGGGGGGGAACCCTTTACGAGCAGTACTTC.